This T cell receptor (beta chain) is drawn from a study of cytomegalovirus exposure and HLA in healthy donors. About the research overall: The 95 to 150 validation repertoires and the roughly 670 first-cohort repertoires shared a platform, a later analysis reported. Broader study findings: TCR clusters originating in the first cohort tended to co-occur in the approximately 120 validation repertoires, according to a later analysis. Diagnosis of cytomegalovirus status made by the classifier reportedly showed high specificity and sensitivity.

Germline V gene sequence: CDR1 SGHRS, CDR2 YFSETQ. J lost 3 bases, V lost 5 bases, and 6 bases had no gene match. The length of the CDR3 is 14 residues. To note about this clone: As yet, its antigen is unknown.

Clones were sequenced by immunoSEQ multiplex PCR, and TCRdb holds only the in-frame ones, with some missing. The sample lists about 120,000 clones; around 87% were seen once. The receptor was isolated from a woman aged 18 to 35 in good health and CMV-seropositive. Sequencing used PBMCs. The rearrangement uses TRBV5-1 and TRBJ2-5; 8 positions match TRBD1. CDR3 residues: CASSLQGAKETQYF. DNA for the CDR3: TGCGCCAGCAGTCTTCAGGGGGCTAAAGAGACCCAGTACTTC. The complete variable domain, with remaining parts taken from reference TRBV5-1 and TRBJ2-5, reads KAGVTQTPRYLIKTRGQQVTLSCSPISGHRSVSWYQQTPGQGLQFLFEYFSETQRNKGNFPGRFSGRQFSNSRSEMNVSTLELGDSALYLCASSLQGAKETQYFGPGTRLLVL.